These 11 T cell receptor beta chains came from one sample sequenced in a study of OX40 agonist ivuxolimab in advanced cancers. Library preparation used the immunoSEQ multiplex PCR assay. TCRdb re-hosts the immuneACCESS table, in-frame sequences only. Its copies lack some clones; in the studies checked, an unresolved V gene accounts for under half of them, and the cause for the rest is not known. The sample table shows fewer than 100,000 clones, and approximately 90% are seen once. The ten largest account for about 0.5% of the sample. Specimen: CD4+ or CD8+ T cells sorted from blood, collected in a trial of the OX40 agonist ivuxolimab. These receptor sequences come from an adult with an advanced solid tumor such as melanoma, head and neck, liver or kidney cancer.

V gene TRBV9 combines with J gene TRBJ2-5; tentatively, D is TRBD2 (6 bases). The assigned J gene may be wrong: the sequence end matches TRBJ2-7 better. Germline V gene sequence: CDR1 SGDLS, CDR2 YYNGEE. This CDR3 is 15 amino acids long. CDR3 in amino acids: CASSVGGLAVREQYF. The CDR3 DNA follows: TGTGCCAGCAGCGTAGGAGGGTTAGCGGTTCGCGAGCAGTACTTC.

The table lists this clone with a count of one. The chain links TRBV7-9 to TRBJ2-2; the match to TRBD2 covers 14 bases. With V trimmed by 5 bases and J by 3 bases, 5 bases remained unmatched. This CDR3 is built from 17 residues. CDR1 is SEHNR and CDR2 is FQNEAQ in the germline V gene (reference sequence). The CDR3 DNA reads TGTGCCAGCAGCGTGACTAGCGGGGGGGCCGACACCGGGGAGCTGTTTTTT. As protein: CASSVTSGGADTGELFF.

The rearrangement joins TRBV7-9 to TRBJ2-2, with a possible D match to TRBD2 (5 bases). Trimming took off 2 bases at V and 13 bases at J, with 11 bases between the two ends. The CDR3 contains 12 residues. Germline CDR1 reads SEHNR; CDR2 reads FQNEAQ (reference sequence). The CDR3: CASSLTSGGLFF. For the CDR3, the DNA is TGTGCCAGCAGCTTAACTTCAGGAGGGCTGTTTTTT.

This chain joins TRBV12-5 and TRBJ1-2; no clear D gene. Per germline, CDR1 LGHNT and CDR2 FRNRAP. The CDR3 has 12 amino acids. The V end lost 5 bases, the J end lost 5 bases, and 9 bases lay between the germline ends. Here the CDR3 DNA reads TGTGCTAGTGGTAAAGACGGATATGGCTACACCTTC. Its protein product is CASGKDGYGYTF.

This chain uses TRBV5-4 with TRBJ1-1; D is possibly TRBD1 (6 bases). Trimming removed 4 bases at V and 3 bases at J, with 16 bases between. The CDR3 consists of 15 residues. Germline V gene lookup returns CDR1 SGHNT and CDR2 YYREEE (reference sequence). The CDR3, as DNA: TGTGCCAGCAGCCCCCGTCGGGCAGGGGACACTGAAGCTTTCTTT. Protein: CASSPRRAGDTEAFF.

The rearrangement joins TRBV10-3 to TRBJ2-1; tentative D call: TRBD1 (6 bases). Germline V gene data show CDR1 as ENHRY and CDR2 as SYGVKD. V dropped 4 bases and J dropped 4 bases, with 17 bases sitting between them. This CDR3 comprises 16 residues. CDR3 in DNA: TGTGCCATCAGTGCAGGGGCGAAAAGAATTTACAATGAGCAGTTCTTC. Translated, it gives CAISAGAKRIYNEQFF.

This chain links TRBV7-2 with TRBJ1-5; weak D call: TRBD1 (6 bases). CDR1 and CDR2 from the germline V gene are SGHTA and FQGNSA. CDR3 length equals 15 residues. Trimming removed 5 bases from V and 4 bases from J, with 15 bases in between. CDR3 nucleotide sequence: TGTGCCAGCAGCCTCCGGTGGGGGCCAAATCAGCCCCAGCATTTT. Translation: CASSLRWGPNQPQHF.

The V and J genes are TRBV10-2 and TRBJ2-4; D could derive from TRBD1 or TRBD2 (5 bases each). Trimming took off 5 bases at V and 6 bases at J, with 14 bases between the two ends. The CDR3 spans 14 residues. Germline CDR1 is WSHSY and CDR2 is SAAADI. The CDR3 sequence is CASSLVGVGNIQYF. The CDR3 bases are TGCGCCAGCAGTTTAGTGGGGGTCGGAAACATTCAGTACTTC.

The chain employs TRBV5-1 and TRBJ2-1; D is unclear. V was trimmed by 0 bases and J by 8 bases, leaving 12 bases between them. The germline V gene encodes CDR1 SGHRS and CDR2 YFSETQ. The CDR3 has 14 amino acids. The CDR3 nucleotides read TGCGCCAGCAGCTTGGGTGAGGTCGGAGATGAGCAGTTCTTC. Amino acid sequence: CASSLGEVGDEQFF.

The chain couples TRBV10-2 to TRBJ1-1; D not certain. The CDR3 length is 12 residues. Trimming stripped 7 bases from V and 5 bases from J, with 11 bases between. CDR1 and CDR2 (germline): WSHSY, SAAADI. The CDR3 DNA follows: TGCGCCAGCAATCGGGGAGAGACTGAAGCTTTCTTT. Translation: CASNRGETEAFF.

The chain couples TRBV29-1 to TRBJ2-5; 7 positions agree with TRBD2. There are 12 residues in the CDR3. Germline V lookup: CDR1 SQVTM, CDR2 ANQGSEA. Losses at the gene ends were 5 bases for V and 5 bases for J; bases not matched to a gene: 5. The chain's CDR3 is CSVRGGAETQYF. CDR3 coding DNA: TGCAGCGTTCGCGGGGGTGCGGAGACCCAGTACTTC.